This section outlines one TCR beta chain sequence together with its context. Its antigen is not identified. Blood samples were obtained at baseline, cycle 4 day 1, and cycle 7 day 1. These data belong to a study of OX40 agonist ivuxolimab in advanced cancers. Study as a whole: Patients assigned to dose escalation were diagnosed with hepatocellular carcinoma, melanoma, renal cell or head and neck cancer.

Trimming left V 7 bases short and J 4 bases short, with 17 bases between. Germline loops: CDR1 SGHTA, CDR2 FQGNSA. There are 15 residues in the CDR3. Libraries were prepared by immunoSEQ multiplex PCR; TCRdb keeps only in-frame clonotypes and omits some of them. The data show fewer than 90,000 clones, 85% to 95% seen once. Study-level points and caveats: At 0.1 to 3.0 mg/kg, CD4+ and CD8+ blood T cells expanded clonally by week 6.

J is TRBJ1-3 and V is TRBV7-2; D is ambiguous. The material was CD4+ or CD8+ T cells sorted from blood, obtained in a trial of the OX40 agonist ivuxolimab. This clonotype was obtained from an adult with an advanced solid tumor such as melanoma, head and neck, liver or kidney cancer. CDR3 region: CASTLPRVGGNTIYF. The CDR3 nucleotides are TGTGCCAGCACCCTCCCGAGGGTAGGGGGAAACACCATATATTTT.